This TCR beta chain comes out of a study of blood T cell repertoires in COVID-19 (dated by TCRdb to the early 2020s). At the level of the whole study: Samples from collaborators originated in the United States, Italy and Spain and spanned both the acute and convalescent phases of COVID-19. The sample metadata nearly always contained a de-identified subject ID, COVID-19 status, age in years and sex. Deeply sampled blood TCRbeta repertoires from subjects exposed to, actively infected with, or recovered from COVID-19 were included in the dataset. Samples came from the ongoing ImmuneRACE study (first 160 participants) plus 1,254 subjects from 6 global collaborators. Where available, HLA class I and class II types were obtained from metadata supplied by the sample provider rather than from assay-based typing. The repertoires were released in a freely available public database meant as a resource for research on the immune response to SARS-CoV-2. The material from the prospective study consisted of cDNA or gDNA derived from T cells, B-cell-depleted T cells, or PBMCs. On the study overall, not on this receptor specifically: Clinical and demographic metadata were provided uncurated, with the amount varying by source and participant.

Whole blood was collected in K2EDTA tubes by collaborating institutions according to the institutions' own protocols. For TCRbeta analysis, collaborators shipped samples in one of three forms: frozen whole blood, isolated PBMCs, or DNA extracted from either of those sample types. Worth noting for this clone: Its cognate antigen has yet to be identified. Base qualities were left out, and no much larger clone turns up one base away.

Trimming removed 2 bases from V and 6 bases from J; the gene matches leave 7 bases unexplained. The CDR3 holds 15 amino acids from the cysteine to the phenylalanine. Only the CDR3 portion is preserved as DNA: 45 bases, with reading frame beginning at the first base. Via the germline V gene (reference sequence), CDR1 is PRHDT and CDR2 FYEKMQ. TCRbeta CDR3 regions were amplified from genomic DNA using the immunoSEQ Assay, a bias-controlled multiplex PCR. In the authors' own workflow: The number of nucleated cells in each sample was estimated from the amplification of reference gene primers within the assay. To quantify the absolute abundance of each unique TCRbeta CDR3 rearrangement, sequence reads were collapsed and filtered. For each sample, productive Simpson clonality was calculated as the square root of Simpson's diversity index over productive rearrangements. Sourced from immuneACCESS, this table was stored by TCRdb with only in-frame sequences that have V and J called. A share of the clones is absent; for the studies checked, an unresolved V gene accounts for under half, and the remainder has no known explanation. V, J and clone size reflect that table, while D and trimming were determined from the DNA. In all, the sample holds around 100,000 clones, and around four fifths of those were seen once. In total, the top ten clones hold roughly 12% of the sample.

The rearrangement combines TRBV13 with TRBJ2-4, with TRBD2 identical over 7 junction bases. The source material was peripheral blood. This sequence was found in a man aged 50-60 years with active or convalescent COVID-19. The nucleotide sequence is TGTGCCAGCAGCTTATCCGCGGGAGCCGGAAACATTCAGTACTTC. Its translation is CASSLSAGAGNIQYF.